This T cell receptor (beta chain) comes out of a study of blood T cell repertoires in COVID-19. The wider study: Sites across the United States, Italy and Spain contributed samples from acute and convalescent COVID-19. From T cells, B-cell-depleted T cells, or PBMCs came the material, which was cDNA or gDNA.

Original analysis: Quantification of nucleated cells was approximated via reference gene primer amplification. Data came from immunoSEQ multiplex PCR; TCRdb stores just in-frame clones and leaves some out. That table is the source of V, J and clone size, and D and trimming were worked out from the DNA. Of 90,000 to 120,000 clones listed, around nine tenths are singletons. The sequenced material came from peripheral blood. The TCR comes from a woman younger than 45 with acute or convalescent COVID-19.

The CDR3 DNA follows: TGTGCCAGTAGGATGTTAGCGGGAGGACAAGAGACCCAGTACTTC. Translating gives CASRMLAGGQETQYF. J is TRBJ2-5 and V is TRBV19, with 10 bases that match TRBD2. The CDR3 sequence is 15 residues long. CDR1 is LNHDA, CDR2 SQIVND, per germline (reference sequence). With V trimmed by 6 bases and J by 2 bases, 6 bases remained unmatched. The variable domain in full, with the rest retrieved from reference TRBV19 and TRBJ2-5, is DGGITQSPKYLFRKEGQNVTLSCEQNLNHDAMYWYRQDPGQGLRLIYYSQIVNDFQKGDIAEGYSVSREKKESFPLTVTSAQKNPTAFYLCASRMLAGGQETQYFGPGTRLLVL.